This T cell receptor beta chain appears in the sequencing data of a study of blood T cell repertoires in COVID-19. In the study overall: From the United States, Italy and Spain came samples of acute and convalescent COVID-19. PBMCs, B-cell-depleted T cells, or T cells provided the cDNA or gDNA that made up the material.

Per the germline V gene, CDR1 is LGHNT and CDR2 is FRNRAP. CDR3 length: 12 residues. The ends were cut back, 0 bases at V and 12 bases at J, with 6 bases in the middle. Assay: immunoSEQ multiplex PCR; the TCRdb copy retains only in-frame clones and omits some. The table lists about 120,000 clones, 80% to 90% of them singletons. Input material: peripheral blood. This sequence originates from a woman in her sixties or seventies with acute or convalescent COVID-19. The gene calls are TRBV12-5 and TRBJ1-6; D call uncertain. CDR3 sequence reads: CASGLVGGPLHF. The CDR3 DNA reads as TGTGCTAGTGGTTTGGTAGGCGGACCCCTCCACTTT.